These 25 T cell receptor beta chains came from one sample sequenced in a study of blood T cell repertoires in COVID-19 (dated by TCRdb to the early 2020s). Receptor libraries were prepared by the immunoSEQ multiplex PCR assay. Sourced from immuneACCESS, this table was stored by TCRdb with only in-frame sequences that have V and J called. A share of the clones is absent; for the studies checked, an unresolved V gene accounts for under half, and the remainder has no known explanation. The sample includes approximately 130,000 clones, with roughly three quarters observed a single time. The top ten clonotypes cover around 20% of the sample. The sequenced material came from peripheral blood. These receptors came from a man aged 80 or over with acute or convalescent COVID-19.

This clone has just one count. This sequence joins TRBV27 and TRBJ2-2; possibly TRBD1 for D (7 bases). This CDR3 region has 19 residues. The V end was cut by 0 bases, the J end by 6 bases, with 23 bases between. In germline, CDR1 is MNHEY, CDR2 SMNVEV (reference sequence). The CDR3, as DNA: TGTGCCAGCAGTTTATCGCTATTACAGGGGAGGAAAAACTCCGGGGAGCTGTTTTTT. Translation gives CASSLSLLQGRKNSGELFF.

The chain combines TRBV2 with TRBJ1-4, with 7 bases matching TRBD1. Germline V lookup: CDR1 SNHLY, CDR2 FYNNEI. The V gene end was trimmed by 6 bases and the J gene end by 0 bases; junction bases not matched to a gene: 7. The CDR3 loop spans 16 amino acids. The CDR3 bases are TGTGCCAGCAGCCGTGGACAGGCTGCAACTAATGAAAAACTGTTTTTT. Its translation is CASSRGQAATNEKLFF.

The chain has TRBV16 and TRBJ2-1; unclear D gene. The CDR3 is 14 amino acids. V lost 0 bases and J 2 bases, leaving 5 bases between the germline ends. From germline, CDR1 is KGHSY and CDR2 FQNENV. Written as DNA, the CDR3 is TGTGCCAGCAGCCAATCCCCGGCCTACAATGAGCAGTTCTTC. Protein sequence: CASSQSPAYNEQFF.

The CDR3 spells CASSLAGQGARYEQYF. Written as DNA, the CDR3 is TGTGCCAGCAGCTTAGCGGGACAGGGGGCGCGTTACGAGCAGTACTTC. V is TRBV7-9 and J is TRBJ2-7; 12 bases map to TRBD1. V gave up 0 bases and J gave up 4 bases; unmatched junction bases: 4. The CDR3 covers 16 residues. Germline V CDR1 and CDR2: SEHNR, FQNEAQ (reference sequence).

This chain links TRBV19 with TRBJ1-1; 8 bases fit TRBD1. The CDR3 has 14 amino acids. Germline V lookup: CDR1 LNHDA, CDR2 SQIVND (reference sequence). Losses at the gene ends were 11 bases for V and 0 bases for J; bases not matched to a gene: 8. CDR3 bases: TGTGCCGCCAGCCGGGACAGGATGAACACTGAAGCTTTCTTT. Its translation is CAASRDRMNTEAFF.

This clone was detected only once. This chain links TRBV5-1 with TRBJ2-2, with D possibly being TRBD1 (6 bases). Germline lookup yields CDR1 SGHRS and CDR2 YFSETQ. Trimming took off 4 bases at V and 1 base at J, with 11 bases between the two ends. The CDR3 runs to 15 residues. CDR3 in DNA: TGCGCCAGCAGCACGGACAGTGTGAACACCGGGGAGCTGTTTTTT. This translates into CASSTDSVNTGELFF.

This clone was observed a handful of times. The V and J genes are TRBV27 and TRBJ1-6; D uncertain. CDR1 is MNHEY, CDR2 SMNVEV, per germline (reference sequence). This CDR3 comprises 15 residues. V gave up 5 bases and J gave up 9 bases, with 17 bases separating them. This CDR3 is CASSPRERISSPLHF. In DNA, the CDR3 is TGTGCCAGCAGTCCCCGGGAAAGGATAAGTTCACCCCTCCACTTT.

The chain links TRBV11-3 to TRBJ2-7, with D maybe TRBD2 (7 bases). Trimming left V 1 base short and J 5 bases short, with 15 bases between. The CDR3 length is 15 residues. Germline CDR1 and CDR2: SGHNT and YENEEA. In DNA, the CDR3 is TGTGCCAGCAGCTTAGGGACGGGGGGCTTCGACGAGCAGTACTTC. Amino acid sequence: CASSLGTGGFDEQYF.

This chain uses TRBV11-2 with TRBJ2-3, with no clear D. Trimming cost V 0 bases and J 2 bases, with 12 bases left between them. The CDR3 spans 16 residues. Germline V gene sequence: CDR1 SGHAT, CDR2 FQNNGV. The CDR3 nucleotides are TGTGCCAGCAGCTTAGAGCTATGGGCCTCCACAGATACGCAGTATTTT. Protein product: CASSLELWASTDTQYF.

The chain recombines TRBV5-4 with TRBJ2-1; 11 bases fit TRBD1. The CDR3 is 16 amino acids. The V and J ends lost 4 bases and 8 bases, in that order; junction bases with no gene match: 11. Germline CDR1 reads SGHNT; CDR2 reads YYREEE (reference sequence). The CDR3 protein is CASSPRTGGSIDEQFF. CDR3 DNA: TGTGCCAGCAGCCCCAGGACAGGGGGCTCTATTGATGAGCAGTTCTTC.

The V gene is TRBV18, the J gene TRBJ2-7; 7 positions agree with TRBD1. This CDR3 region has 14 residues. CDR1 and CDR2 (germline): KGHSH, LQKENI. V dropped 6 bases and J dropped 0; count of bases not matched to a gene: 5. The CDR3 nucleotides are TGTGCCAGCTCTCCGGACAGGAACTCCTACGAGCAGTACTTC. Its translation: CASSPDRNSYEQYF. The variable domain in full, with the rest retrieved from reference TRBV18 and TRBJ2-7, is NAGVMQNPRHLVRRRGQEARLRCSPMKGHSHVYWYRQLPEEGLKFMVYLQKENIIDESGMPKERFSAEFPKEGPSILRIQQVVRGDSAAYFCASSPDRNSYEQYFGPGTRLTVT.

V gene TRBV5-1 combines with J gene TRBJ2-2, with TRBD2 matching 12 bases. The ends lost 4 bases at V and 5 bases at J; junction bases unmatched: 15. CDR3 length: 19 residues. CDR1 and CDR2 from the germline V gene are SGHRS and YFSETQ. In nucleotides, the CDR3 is TGCGCCAGCAGCCCCACAGCGGCTAGCGGGGGGGCCCGGACCGGGGAGCTGTTTTTT. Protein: CASSPTAASGGARTGELFF.

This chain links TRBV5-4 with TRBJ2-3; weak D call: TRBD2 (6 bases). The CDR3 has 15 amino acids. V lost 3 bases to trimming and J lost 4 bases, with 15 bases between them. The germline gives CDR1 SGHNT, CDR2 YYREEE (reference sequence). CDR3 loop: CASSYTRGGADTQYF. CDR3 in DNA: TGTGCCAGCAGCTACACTAGAGGAGGGGCAGATACGCAGTATTTT.

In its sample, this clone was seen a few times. CDR3 region: CASSLTLPQGYEQYF. The CDR3, as DNA: TGTGCCAGCAGCTTAACACTACCTCAGGGCTACGAGCAGTACTTC. The gene calls are TRBV7-9 and TRBJ2-7; a weak D match, TRBD1 (5 bases). The CDR3 contains 15 residues. V was clipped by 2 bases and J by 3 bases, with 14 bases between them. Looked up from germline, CDR1 is SEHNR and CDR2 is FQNEAQ (reference sequence).

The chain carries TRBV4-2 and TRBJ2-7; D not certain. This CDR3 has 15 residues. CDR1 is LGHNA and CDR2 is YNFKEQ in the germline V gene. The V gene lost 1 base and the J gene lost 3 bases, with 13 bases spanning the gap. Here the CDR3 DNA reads TGTGCCAGCAGCCAAGGTGAGTCTCAGGACTACGAGCAGTACTTC. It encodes CASSQGESQDYEQYF.

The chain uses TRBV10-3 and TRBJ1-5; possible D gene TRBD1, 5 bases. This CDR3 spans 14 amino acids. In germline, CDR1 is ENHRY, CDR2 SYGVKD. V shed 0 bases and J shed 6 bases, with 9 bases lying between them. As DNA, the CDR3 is TGTGCCATCAGTGAGTCAGGGGTAACTCAGCCCCAGCATTTT. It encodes CAISESGVTQPQHF.

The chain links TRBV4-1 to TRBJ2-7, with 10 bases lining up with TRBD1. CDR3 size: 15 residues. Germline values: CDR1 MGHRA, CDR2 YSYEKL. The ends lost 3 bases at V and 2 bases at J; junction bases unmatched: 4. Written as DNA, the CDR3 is TGCGCCAGCAGCCATCCCGGACAGGGGGCCTACGAGCAGTACTTC. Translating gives CASSHPGQGAYEQYF.

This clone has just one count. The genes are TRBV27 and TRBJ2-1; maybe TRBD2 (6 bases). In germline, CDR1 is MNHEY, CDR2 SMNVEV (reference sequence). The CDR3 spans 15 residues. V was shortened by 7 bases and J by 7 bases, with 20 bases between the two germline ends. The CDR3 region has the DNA TGTGCCAGCAAGGGAGGAGGCGGGGAAGGGAATGAGCAGTTCTTC. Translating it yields CASKGGGGEGNEQFF.

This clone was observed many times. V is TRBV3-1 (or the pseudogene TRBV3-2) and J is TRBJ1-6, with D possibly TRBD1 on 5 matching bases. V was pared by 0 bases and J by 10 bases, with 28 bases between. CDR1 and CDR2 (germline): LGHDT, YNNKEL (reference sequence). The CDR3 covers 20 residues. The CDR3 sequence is CASSQDRQDRTPDNGSPLHF. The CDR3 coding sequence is TGTGCCAGCAGCCAAGATAGGCAGGATCGGACACCTGATAATGGGTCACCCCTCCACTTT.

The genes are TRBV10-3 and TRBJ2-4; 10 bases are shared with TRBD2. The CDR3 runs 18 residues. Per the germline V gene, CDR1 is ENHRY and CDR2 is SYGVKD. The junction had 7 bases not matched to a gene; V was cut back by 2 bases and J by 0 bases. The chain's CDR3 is CAISEGVSGGAAKNIQYF. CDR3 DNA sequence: TGTGCCATCAGTGAGGGAGTGAGCGGGGGGGCAGCCAAAAACATTCAGTACTTC.

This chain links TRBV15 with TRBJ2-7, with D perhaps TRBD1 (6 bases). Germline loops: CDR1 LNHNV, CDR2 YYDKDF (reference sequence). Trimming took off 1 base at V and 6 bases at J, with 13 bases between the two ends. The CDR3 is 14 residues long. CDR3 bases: TGTGCCACCAGCAGAGGTGGGACACAGGGCGAGCAGTACTTC. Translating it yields CATSRGGTQGEQYF.

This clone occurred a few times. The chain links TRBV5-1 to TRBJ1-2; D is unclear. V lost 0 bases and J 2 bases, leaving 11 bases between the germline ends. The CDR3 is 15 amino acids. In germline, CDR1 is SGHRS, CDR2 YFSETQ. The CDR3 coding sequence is TGCGCCAGCAGCTTGGAGTACGAGTTGAACTATGGCTACACCTTC. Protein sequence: CASSLEYELNYGYTF.

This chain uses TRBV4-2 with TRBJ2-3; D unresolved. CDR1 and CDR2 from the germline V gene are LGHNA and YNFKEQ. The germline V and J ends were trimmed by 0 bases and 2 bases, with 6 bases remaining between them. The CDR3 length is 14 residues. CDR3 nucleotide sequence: TGTGCCAGCAGCCAAGATCCTATCACAGATACGCAGTATTTT. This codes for CASSQDPITDTQYF.

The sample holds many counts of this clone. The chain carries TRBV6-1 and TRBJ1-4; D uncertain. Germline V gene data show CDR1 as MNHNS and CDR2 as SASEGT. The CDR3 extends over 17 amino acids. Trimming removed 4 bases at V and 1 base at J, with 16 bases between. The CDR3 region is CASSVWTGGGTNEKLFF. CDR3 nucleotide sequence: TGTGCCAGCAGTGTTTGGACGGGAGGAGGAACTAATGAAAAACTGTTTTTT.

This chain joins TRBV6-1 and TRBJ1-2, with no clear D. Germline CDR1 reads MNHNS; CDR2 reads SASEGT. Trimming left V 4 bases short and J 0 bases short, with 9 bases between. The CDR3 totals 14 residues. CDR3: CASSVAQTNYGYTF. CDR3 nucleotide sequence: TGTGCCAGCAGTGTAGCGCAGACTAACTATGGCTACACCTTC.